Below, 21 T cell receptor beta chains from the same sample are listed, as sequenced in a study of T cell repertoires in cytomegalovirus infection. MiXCR, applied by TCRdb to the reads, yields one record per CDR3 protein. The repertoire consists of around 120,000 distinct CDR3 sequences, with 8% to 9% occurring once and the leading ten covering roughly a tenth. The sample consisted of PBMCs. The source of these receptors is a human donor in good health (CMV status not recorded). Some clones in this sample may be carry-over from other donors' samples.

This clonotype was observed many times. The chain joins TRBV20-1 to TRBJ2-5; D is unclear. Germline V gene sequence: CDR1 DFQATT, CDR2 SNEGSKA (reference sequence). The CDR3 has 14 residues. V lost 6 bases, J lost 6 bases, and 20 bases lay in between. The CDR3 loop is CSAIPSGGSKTQYF. CDR3 in DNA: TGCAGTGCAATCCCTTCCGGCGGCTCAAAGACCCAGTACTTC.

This clonotype showed up many times. J is TRBJ2-7 and V is TRBV7-2; TRBD1 aligns across 8 bases. CDR3 length: 14 residues. V was pared by 6 bases and J by 0 bases, with 4 bases of the junction left unmatched. Germline V lookup: CDR1 SGHTA, CDR2 FQGNSA. The CDR3, as DNA: TGTGCCAGCAGGCCCGGGACAGGCTCCTACGAGCAGTACTTC. Amino acids: CASRPGTGSYEQYF.

This clonotype has at least ten counts. The rearrangement links TRBV19 to TRBJ2-4; a possible D gene is TRBD1 (5 bases). CDR3 length: 15 residues. V dropped 6 bases and J dropped 3 bases, with 15 bases sitting between them. The germline gives CDR1 LNHDA, CDR2 SQIVND (reference sequence). CDR3 nucleotide sequence: TGTGCCAGTAGCTTCGACAGCCGAGGCAAAAACATTCAGTACTTC. Encoded protein: CASSFDSRGKNIQYF.

This chain joins TRBV20-1 and TRBJ1-6, with 8 bases identical to TRBD1. V was pared by 0 bases and J by 0 bases, with 10 bases of the junction left unmatched. This CDR3 region has 19 residues. Germline CDR1 DFQATT, CDR2 SNEGSKA (reference sequence). DNA of the CDR3: TGCAGTGCTAGAGATTGGGGCAGGGGGCACAGCTCCTATAATTCACCCCTCCACTTT. Its protein is CSARDWGRGHSSYNSPLHF.

The chain has TRBV28 and TRBJ1-5, with unresolved D. The CDR3 loop spans 14 amino acids. From germline, CDR1 is MDHEN and CDR2 SYDVKM. The germline V and J ends were trimmed by 6 bases and 0 bases, with 9 bases remaining between them. The CDR3 spells CASRRLNSNQPQHF. In DNA, the CDR3 is TGTGCCAGCAGGCGACTGAATAGCAATCAGCCCCAGCATTTT.

This clonotype was counted at least ten times. The chain recombines TRBV9 with TRBJ2-3, with 7 bases fitting TRBD1. Germline CDR1 is SGDLS and CDR2 is YYNGEE. The CDR3 has 14 amino acids. J was trimmed by 1 base and V by 4 bases; bases with no gene match: 3. The CDR3 loop reads CASSLGTGTDTQYF. CDR3 in DNA: TGTGCCAGCAGCCTGGGGACAGGCACAGATACGCAGTATTTT.

This clonotype was seen at least ten times. The rearrangement links TRBV12-3 or TRBV12-4 to TRBJ2-1; 9 bases line up with TRBD1. J lost 7 bases, V lost 6 bases, and 13 bases had no gene match. CDR3 length equals 16 residues. The CDR3 DNA reads TGTGCCAGCAGCCGTGGCCGGGACAGGGATCAGAATGAGCAGTTCTTC. Translated, it gives CASSRGRDRDQNEQFF.

This clonotype was detected ten times or more. The chain carries TRBV4-1 and TRBJ2-2; no reliable D call. This CDR3 spans 14 amino acids. V was clipped by 0 bases and J by 6 bases, with 8 bases between them. Germline CDR1 reads MGHRA; CDR2 reads YSYEKL. The CDR3, as DNA: TGCGCCAGCAGCCAAGATTACGGGTCCGGGGAGCTGTTTTTT. Its translation: CASSQDYGSGELFF.

At least ten counts were recorded for this clonotype. V usage is TRBV13 and J usage is TRBJ2-1; TRBD2 aligns across 13 bases. The germline V gene has CDR1 PRHDT and CDR2 FYEKMQ (reference sequence). The trim removed 3 bases at V and 12 bases at J, leaving 14 bases unmatched. The CDR3 totals 17 residues. CDR3 region: CASSFQTSGGPGDRQFF. CDR3 nucleotide sequence: TGTGCCAGCAGCTTCCAGACTAGCGGGGGGCCAGGGGATCGGCAGTTCTTC.

This clonotype was picked up many times. The chain recombines TRBV7-2 with TRBJ1-2; 7 positions match TRBD1. Germline-derived CDR1 and CDR2 are SGHTA and FQGNSA. V lost 5 bases to trimming and J lost 3 bases; unmatched junction nucleotides: 9. The CDR3 length is 15 residues. The CDR3 nucleotides are TGTGCCAGCAGCGGCTACAGGGGCCAGGACTATGGCTACACCTTC. It specifies CASSGYRGQDYGYTF.

This clonotype was observed a few times. The V and J genes are TRBV25-1 and TRBJ2-3; tentative D call: TRBD2 (5 bases). The V gene lost 3 bases and the J gene lost 6 bases, with 16 bases spanning the gap. The CDR3 sequence is 15 residues long. Germline-derived CDR1 and CDR2 are MGHDK and SYGVNS. CDR3 in amino acids: CASSDIARSRDTQYF. In DNA, the CDR3 is TGTGCCAGCAGTGACATAGCGCGTAGTCGGGATACGCAGTATTTT.

There are many counts of this clonotype. The chain is built from TRBV6-1 and TRBJ2-7, with D hard to call. Trimming removed 0 bases at V and 3 bases at J, with 9 bases between. The CDR3 covers 14 residues. Germline V gene sequence: CDR1 MNHNS, CDR2 SASEGT. CDR3 bases: TGTGCCAGCAGTGAAGCGTACGACAACTACGAGCAGTACGTC. It yields the protein CASSEAYDNYEQYV.

This clonotype was detected many times. The genes are TRBV5-1 and TRBJ2-7; 8 bases are shared with TRBD1. V lost 6 bases, J lost 5 bases, and 10 bases stayed unmatched. CDR3 length: 14 amino acids. Germline V gene data show CDR1 as SGHRS and CDR2 as YFSETQ. The CDR3 reads CASTQYRGDDEQYF. The DNA of the CDR3 is TGCGCCAGCACCCAATACAGGGGGGACGACGAGCAGTACTTC.

The chain carries TRBV23-1 and TRBJ1-1; a weak D match, TRBD1 (5 bases). TRBV23-1 is an open reading frame, and its role is uncertain. The CDR3 is 13 residues long. Trimming removed 7 bases at V and 1 base at J, with 10 bases between. CDR3 amino acids: CASTSGTNTEAFF. The CDR3 DNA sequence: TGCGCCAGCACTTCCGGGACGAACACTGAAGCTTTCTTT.

This clonotype was found many times. The CDR3 sequence is CASSLLAGRNEQFF. The CDR3 DNA reads as TGTGCCAGCAGCCTACTAGCGGGGCGCAATGAGCAGTTCTTC. This chain links TRBV7-2 with TRBJ2-1; 10 bases are shared with TRBD2. The CDR3 runs to 14 residues. Germline CDR1 and CDR2: SGHTA and FQGNSA. V dropped 5 bases and J dropped 6; count of bases not matched to a gene: 4.

This clonotype was detected a few times. The chain recombines TRBV3-1 with TRBJ2-4, with no clear D. The CDR3 length is 13 residues. V shed 3 bases and J shed 5 bases, with 8 bases lying between them. The V gene's germline CDR1 is LGHDT and CDR2 YNNKEL (reference sequence). The CDR3 region has the DNA TGTGCCAGCAGCCAGGGCAGCCAAAACATTCAGTACTTC. Translation gives CASSQGSQNIQYF.

This clonotype was counted many times. The V and J genes are TRBV20-1 and TRBJ2-7; 8 bases are shared with TRBD1. The V and J ends lost 5 bases and 6 bases, in that order; junction bases with no gene match: 6. The CDR3 consists of 12 residues. Germline values: CDR1 DFQATT, CDR2 SNEGSKA (reference sequence). The CDR3, as DNA: TGCAGTGCTGGGGGACAGGCGGGCGAGCAGTACTTC. Translating gives CSAGGQAGEQYF.

This clonotype showed up many times. J is TRBJ2-2 and V is TRBV7-6; D not certain. Looked up from germline, CDR1 is SGHVS and CDR2 is FNYEAQ. V was cut by 4 bases and J by 2 bases, with 11 bases left in between. The length of the CDR3 is 15 residues. For the CDR3, the DNA is TGTGCCAGCAGCTATCGGACGGATAACACCGGGGAGCTGTTTTTT. Translation: CASSYRTDNTGELFF.

The sample holds many counts of this clonotype. This chain uses TRBV7-2 with TRBJ1-5; the D is unclear. Between the trimmed V and J ends, which lost 1 base and 5 bases, there was a span of 6 bases. Germline V lookup: CDR1 SGHTA, CDR2 FQGNSA. This CDR3 is 13 amino acids long. The CDR3 here is CASSLGWDQPQHF. CDR3 nucleotides: TGTGCCAGCAGCTTAGGGTGGGATCAGCCCCAGCATTTT.

The chain has TRBV6-5 and TRBJ1-2, with D possibly being TRBD1 (5 bases). CDR1 MNHEY and CDR2 SVGAGI come from the germline V gene. The CDR3 extends over 13 amino acids. Trimming removed 7 bases from V and 8 bases from J, with 17 bases in between. The CDR3 is CASTIREGNGYTF. The CDR3 nucleotides read TGTGCCAGCACAATCAGGGAGGGAAACGGCTACACCTTC.

The sample holds many counts of this clonotype. The rearrangement links TRBV7-2 to TRBJ2-7; D gene unclear. There are 11 residues in the CDR3. Trimming left V 5 bases short and J 0 bases short, with 2 bases between. The germline V gene encodes CDR1 SGHTA and CDR2 FQGNSA. CDR3 DNA sequence: TGTGCCAGCAGCCCCTCCTACGAGCAGTACTTC. Translation: CASSPSYEQYF.